Here is one TCR beta chain with its context. Its specificity is unknown. The CDR3 runs 15 residues. The V gene's germline CDR1 is SQVTM and CDR2 ANQGSEA. Trimming removed 7 bases from V and 4 bases from J, with 22 bases in between. Libraries of TCR beta came from iRepertoire HTBI primers plus Arm-PCR of CDR3 regions. Authors' methods: Taken together, the samples had 60 or so TRBV and approximately 13 TRBJ segments identified. TCRdb redid the calling of the multiplex PCR reads with MiXCR, one entry per CDR3 protein. TCRdb, not the original authors, processed these V and J calls. Here the sample spans 400,000 or so distinct CDR3 sequences, around 20% being singletons. Documented time point: persistent/refractory GD, antithyroid drugs over 5 years with positive TRAb. PBMCs were the source of the RNA used for TCR sequencing. Patients were from an endocrinology department in Xi'an, China. A peripheral blood sample, roughly 9 milliliters in volume, was drawn into EDTA tubes.

The record originates from a study of regulatory T cells in long-lasting Graves disease. Whole-study findings and limits: Possibly, too few samples lowered accuracy.

The sample in question was peripheral blood mononuclear cells (PBMCs), obtained when the disease was refractory, from a patient treated with antithyroid drugs. The V and J genes are TRBV29-1 and TRBJ1-1; maybe TRBD1 (6 bases). This TCR was sampled from a female donor with Graves disease. The DNA for the CDR3 is TGCAGCGCCCGAAGGGGGGGCTTACGGAGCACTGAAGCTTTCTTT. Amino acid sequence: CSARRGGLRSTEAFF.